Presented here are 13 T cell receptor beta chains from one specimen sequenced in a study of patients and donors after allogeneic stem cell transplantation. TCRdb passed the RT-PCR reads through MiXCR, listing each CDR3 protein once. The sample consists of roughly 960,000 distinct CDR3 sequences, roughly 18% of them appearing once. The sequenced sample was blood, either unsorted or a sorted T cell fraction (not recorded which). The receptors stem from a human donor who was either an allogeneic HSCT recipient or a stem cell or donor lymphocyte infusion donor (not recorded which). It is not recorded whose cells these are; they may come from a transplant donor.

This clonotype was observed a handful of times. The chain couples TRBV20-1 to TRBJ2-1; TRBD1 or TRBD2 may be the D gene (5 bases each). Germline V lookup: CDR1 DFQATT, CDR2 SNEGSKA (reference sequence). The CDR3 is made up of 15 amino acids. The ends were cut back, 5 bases at V and 0 bases at J, with 14 bases in the middle. CDR3 DNA: TGCAGTGCTGTCGGGGCGGAAAGCTCCTACAATGAGCAGTTCTTC. Encoded protein: CSAVGAESSYNEQFF.

This clonotype was observed a few times. The chain combines TRBV6-4 with TRBJ2-1; D ambiguous. The ends were cut back, 2 bases at V and 6 bases at J, with 14 bases in the middle. The CDR3 is 15 amino acids. The germline V gene encodes CDR1 MRHNA and CDR2 SNTAGT. The CDR3 DNA is TGTGCCAGCAGTGACGGTGCCCGCCCCCCCAATGAGCAGTTCTTC. Its protein product is CASSDGARPPNEQFF.

This clonotype was seen only a few times. The chain couples TRBV5-5 to TRBJ1-5; D ambiguous. CDR3 length equals 15 residues. V was trimmed by 0 bases and J by 2 bases, leaving 9 bases between them. The germline V gene has CDR1 SGHKS and CDR2 YYEKEE (reference sequence). The chain's CDR3 is CASSLGYWGNQPQHF. The CDR3, as DNA: TGTGCCAGCAGCTTGGGGTATTGGGGCAATCAGCCCCAGCATTTT.

The chain uses TRBV4-3 and TRBJ2-3; maybe TRBD1 (6 bases). The germline V gene has CDR1 LGHNA and CDR2 YSLEER. With 1 base removed from V and 3 bases from J, the gap between germline ends came to 11 bases. The CDR3 has 15 residues. This CDR3 reads CASSQGRQVTDTQYF. The CDR3 DNA is TGCGCCAGCAGCCAAGGTCGACAGGTGACAGATACGCAGTATTTT.

The chain couples TRBV6-5 to TRBJ1-5; D gene uncertain. The CDR3 spans 11 residues. Germline V lookup: CDR1 MNHEY, CDR2 SVGAGI. Trimming took 6 bases from V and 9 from J, leaving 9 bases between them. The CDR3 sequence: CASSLTPPQHF. In nucleotides, the CDR3 is TGTGCCAGCAGCCTAACCCCGCCCCAGCATTTT.

The chain employs TRBV7-9 and TRBJ2-1, with D possibly matching TRBD2 (6 bases). This CDR3 comprises 16 residues. CDR1 and CDR2 from the germline V gene are SEHNR and FQNEAQ (reference sequence). V dropped 4 bases and J dropped 7 bases, with 20 bases sitting between them. CDR3 DNA sequence: TGTGCCAGCAGCTCCTTAGGGACTCCCCCGGCAAATGAGCAGTTCTTC. Its translation is CASSSLGTPPANEQFF. Variable domain in full (rest from reference TRBV7-9 and TRBJ2-1): DTGVSQNPRHKITKRGQNVTFRCDPISEHNRLYWYRQTLGQGPEFLTYFQNEAQLEKSRLLSDRFSAERPKGSFSTLEIQRTEQGDSAMYLCASSSLGTPPANEQFFGPGTRLTVL.

This clonotype was seen a handful of times. The rearrangement joins TRBV29-1 to TRBJ2-3; the match to TRBD1 covers 8 bases. V was clipped by 4 bases and J by 3 bases; unmatched bases: 6. This CDR3 comprises 14 residues. CDR1 is SQVTM and CDR2 is ANQGSEA in the germline V gene. CDR3 sequence: CSVAPTGETDTQYF. In DNA form, the CDR3 reads TGCAGCGTTGCCCCGACAGGGGAGACAGATACGCAGTATTTT.

As regards this clonotype: The junction shows a germline mismatch at one end, possibly a read error. CDR3 protein: CASRQGGSSYNEQFF. CDR3 DNA sequence: TGCGCCAGCCGCCAGGGGGGATCCTCCTACAATGAGCAGTTCTTC. V gene TRBV4-3 combines with J gene TRBJ2-1; a weak D match, TRBD1 (7 bases). There are 15 residues in the CDR3. CDR1 and CDR2 (germline): LGHNA, YSLEER.

This rearrangement joins TRBV7-6 to TRBJ1-3; D gene unclear. Germline lookup yields CDR1 SGHVS and CDR2 FNYEAQ. This CDR3 contains 12 residues. V was cut by 0 bases and J by 10 bases, with 7 bases left in between. The CDR3 here is CASSLALGTIYF. For the CDR3, the DNA is TGTGCCAGCAGCTTAGCGCTAGGGACCATATATTTT. Together with reference TRBV7-6 and TRBJ1-3, the CDR3 gives the full variable domain: GAGVSQSPRYKVTKRGQDVALRCDPISGHVSLYWYRQALGQGPEFLTYFNYEAQQDKSGLPNDRFSAERPEGSISTLTIQRTEQRDSAMYRCASSLALGTIYFGEGSWLTVV.

V and J are TRBV11-2 and TRBJ2-7, with D possibly being TRBD1 (6 bases). The CDR3 covers 16 residues. V lost 6 bases to trimming and J lost 7 bases, with 25 bases between them. Germline V gene lookup returns CDR1 SGHAT and CDR2 FQNNGV. Here the CDR3 DNA reads TGTGCCAGCAGGTCCCCGGCCAGGGGACCCACAGGAGAGCAGTACTTC. It is translated as CASRSPARGPTGEQYF.

The chain recombines TRBV12-3 or TRBV12-4 with TRBJ1-2; perhaps TRBD1 as D (5 bases). Trimming removed 7 bases at V and 8 bases at J, with 20 bases between. This CDR3 region has 14 residues. The CDR3, as DNA: TGTGCCAGCATATTTGGGCGGGGCGTAAGGGGCTACACCTTC. It codes for CASIFGRGVRGYTF.

The V and J genes are TRBV30 and TRBJ1-1, with no clear D. Germline V gene sequence: CDR1 GTSNPN, CDR2 SVGIG (reference sequence). Deletions cut 0 bases from V and 12 bases from J, with 17 bases between. The CDR3 totals 13 residues. For the CDR3, the DNA is TGTGCCTGGAGTGTACTAGGAGGGATCTTGTCTTTCTTT. This encodes CAWSVLGGILSFF.

This clonotype was seen once. The chain joins TRBV27 to TRBJ2-1; possibly TRBD2 for D (6 bases). Germline assignment: CDR1 MNHEY and CDR2 SMNVEV (reference sequence). V dropped 5 bases and J dropped 0 bases, with 8 bases sitting between them. CDR3 size: 14 residues. The CDR3 DNA reads as TGTGCCAGCAGTGCGGGATTCTCCTACAATGAGCAGTTCTTC. Amino acids: CASSAGFSYNEQFF.